A single sample is the source of the 17 T cell receptor beta chains below, sequenced in a study of identical twins. In TCRdb, the 5' RACE reads were re-called with MiXCR into one record per CDR3 protein. The table has 200,000 to 250,000 distinct CDR3 sequences, about 10% seen once. What was sequenced was memory T cells sorted from blood. The receptors derive from a man aged 50 or older in good health.

J is TRBJ2-3 and V is TRBV29-1; the match to TRBD2 covers 7 bases. With V trimmed by 3 bases and J by 1 base, 4 bases remained unmatched. There are 14 residues in the CDR3. CDR1 and CDR2 from the germline V gene are SQVTM and ANQGSEA. Here the CDR3 DNA reads TGCAGCGTTGAGGGACTACTACGCACAGATACGCAGTATTTT. Residues: CSVEGLLRTDTQYF.

This clonotype was picked up many times. V is TRBV4-1 and J is TRBJ2-4; no reliable D call. Trimming removed 1 base from V and 7 bases from J, with 8 bases in between. The CDR3 consists of 13 residues. In germline, CDR1 is MGHRA, CDR2 YSYEKL. The CDR3 sequence is CASSQAAENIQYF. CDR3 nucleotides: TGCGCCAGCAGCCAAGCCGCCGAGAACATTCAGTACTTC.

In this sample, this clonotype turned up many times. The chain recombines TRBV7-9 with TRBJ2-1, with 14 bases identical to TRBD2. The trim removed 3 bases at V and 7 bases at J, leaving 5 bases unmatched. CDR1 and CDR2 (germline): SEHNR, FQNEAQ (reference sequence). This CDR3 is built from 16 residues. The CDR3 loop is CASSFRGTSGRNEQFF. DNA of the CDR3: TGTGCCAGCAGCTTCCGGGGGACTAGCGGGAGAAATGAGCAGTTCTTC.

The chain combines TRBV4-1 with TRBJ1-6; 9 bases map to TRBD1. This CDR3 spans 15 amino acids. Germline CDR1 is MGHRA and CDR2 is YSYEKL. Germline trimming cut 0 bases from V and 9 bases from J; bases unmatched to any gene: 3. The CDR3 nucleotides read TGCGCCAGCAGCCAAGAACAGGGGGCTTTTTCACCCCTCCACTTT. It specifies CASSQEQGAFSPLHF.

CDR3: CASSISSGSTGELFF. CDR3 sequence (DNA): TGTGCCAGTAGTATTAGTAGCGGGAGCACCGGGGAGCTGTTTTTT. The chain links TRBV19 to TRBJ2-2; 9 positions match TRBD2. CDR1 and CDR2 (germline): LNHDA, SQIVND (reference sequence). The CDR3 runs to 15 residues. V shed 3 bases and J 4 bases; nucleotides not matched to a gene: 3.

This clonotype has just a few counts. The CDR3 nucleotides read TGTGCCAGCAGCGACAGGATCTTCTCTGGAAACACCATATATTTT. Its protein product is CASSDRIFSGNTIYF. V gene TRBV2 combines with J gene TRBJ1-3; possibly TRBD1 for D (6 bases). Germline V gene sequence: CDR1 SNHLY, CDR2 FYNNEI. Deletions cut 6 bases from V and 0 bases from J, with 12 bases between. CDR3 length equals 15 residues.

The chain is built from TRBV20-1 and TRBJ1-6; D is unresolved. CDR1 DFQATT and CDR2 SNEGSKA come from the germline V gene (reference sequence). The CDR3 totals 12 residues. Trimming cost V 0 bases and J 11 bases, with 8 bases left between them. In DNA, the CDR3 is TGCAGTGCTAGAGATCCGAGTCCACCCCTCCACTTT. Amino acid sequence: CSARDPSPPLHF.

This clonotype was observed at least ten times. The rearrangement joins TRBV5-1 to TRBJ1-1, with 7 positions matching TRBD1. This CDR3 is 14 amino acids long. Per the germline V gene, CDR1 is SGHRS and CDR2 is YFSETQ. The junction had 3 bases not matched to a gene; V was cut back by 4 bases and J by 0 bases. The CDR3: CASSGGQLNTEAFF. As DNA, the CDR3 is TGCGCCAGCAGCGGGGGACAGTTGAACACTGAAGCTTTCTTT.

This clonotype was counted a few times. The chain has TRBV5-1 and TRBJ2-2; 7 bases fit TRBD1. Looked up from germline, CDR1 is SGHRS and CDR2 is YFSETQ. After removal of 4 bases from V and 0 bases from J, the junction contained 9 bases not matched to a gene. This CDR3 comprises 17 residues. This CDR3 reads CASSQLGTAANTGELFF. The CDR3 coding sequence is TGCGCCAGCAGCCAGCTTGGGACAGCTGCGAACACCGGGGAGCTGTTTTTT.

Note on this clonotype: In this CDR3 the conserved last residue, phenylalanine or tryptophan, is missing, so a read error is likely. The rearrangement joins TRBV29-1 to TRBJ2-1, with TRBD1 identical over 9 bases. The CDR3 sequence is 13 residues long. CDR1 is SQVTM, CDR2 ANQGSEA, per germline. The V and J ends lost 6 bases and 8 bases, in that order; junction bases with no gene match: 8. CDR3 coding DNA: TGCAGCGTCGCCGGGACAGGGACTTATGAGCAGTTCCTC. Its protein product is CSVAGTGTYEQFL.

Ten or more counts support this clonotype. The gene calls are TRBV6-2 or TRBV6-3 and TRBJ1-1; no clear D gene. Germline V gene data show CDR1 as MNHEY and CDR2 as SVGEGT. The CDR3 spans 14 residues. V was trimmed by 5 bases and J by 1 base, leaving 11 bases between them. In nucleotides, the CDR3 is TGTGCCAGCAGTCGACACCTCTGGAACACTGAAGCTTTCTTT. Residues: CASSRHLWNTEAFF.

A few counts support this clonotype. One end of the junction is discordant with germline, which a read error may explain. V gene TRBV6-5 combines with J gene TRBJ2-7; 10 bases map to TRBD1. In germline, CDR1 is MNHEY, CDR2 SVGAGI. The CDR3 is made up of 13 amino acids. In DNA form, the CDR3 reads TGTGCCAGCAGTTACTCGAAGGGACAGGGGCCACACTTC. Encoded protein: CASSYSKGQGPHF.

This clonotype was recorded a few times. The CDR3 DNA reads as TGCAGCGTTGAAGATAGGAACTATGGCTACACCTTC. It translates to CSVEDRNYGYTF. This chain links TRBV29-1 with TRBJ1-2, with unresolved D. Germline V gene data show CDR1 as SQVTM and CDR2 as ANQGSEA. The CDR3 is 12 residues long. V was cut by 0 bases and J by 2 bases, with 4 bases left in between.

This clonotype was recorded at least ten times. The CDR3 protein is CASSLDHSSGNTIYF. Here the CDR3 DNA reads TGTGCCAGCAGCTTAGATCACAGCTCTGGAAACACCATATATTTT. The chain employs TRBV11-2 and TRBJ1-3, with D hard to call. Germline V gives CDR1 SGHAT, CDR2 FQNNGV. Trimming removed 0 bases from V and 0 bases from J, with 6 bases in between. This CDR3 region has 15 residues.

This clonotype was seen many times. This chain connects TRBV12-3 or TRBV12-4 to TRBJ2-7, with D maybe TRBD2 (7 bases). The V end lost 6 bases, the J end lost 4 bases, and 13 bases lay between the germline ends. CDR3 length: 13 amino acids. The CDR3 reads CASSRGGGYEQYF. CDR3 nucleotides: TGTGCCAGCAGCCGCGGGGGCGGGTACGAGCAGTACTTC.

This clonotype was detected only a few times. V is TRBV20-1 and J is TRBJ2-2; a weak D match, TRBD2 (5 bases). Germline CDR1 reads DFQATT; CDR2 reads SNEGSKA (reference sequence). This CDR3 has 13 amino acids. V lost 2 bases and J lost 7, with 11 bases in between. For the CDR3, the DNA is TGCAGTGCTAGAAAAGGACTGGGCGGGGAGCTGTTTTTT. Translation gives CSARKGLGGELFF.

This clonotype has more than one count but fewer than ten. V is TRBV3-1 and J is TRBJ2-1, with D perhaps matching TRBD1 (6 bases). The CDR3 totals 20 residues. Trimming pared 2 bases from V and 4 bases from J, leaving 27 bases between. In germline, CDR1 is LGHDT, CDR2 YNNKEL (reference sequence). This chain's CDR3 is CASSQSQGWFHTGIYNEQFF. In DNA form, the CDR3 reads TGTGCCAGCAGCCAATCACAGGGTTGGTTCCACACTGGGATTTACAATGAGCAGTTCTTC.